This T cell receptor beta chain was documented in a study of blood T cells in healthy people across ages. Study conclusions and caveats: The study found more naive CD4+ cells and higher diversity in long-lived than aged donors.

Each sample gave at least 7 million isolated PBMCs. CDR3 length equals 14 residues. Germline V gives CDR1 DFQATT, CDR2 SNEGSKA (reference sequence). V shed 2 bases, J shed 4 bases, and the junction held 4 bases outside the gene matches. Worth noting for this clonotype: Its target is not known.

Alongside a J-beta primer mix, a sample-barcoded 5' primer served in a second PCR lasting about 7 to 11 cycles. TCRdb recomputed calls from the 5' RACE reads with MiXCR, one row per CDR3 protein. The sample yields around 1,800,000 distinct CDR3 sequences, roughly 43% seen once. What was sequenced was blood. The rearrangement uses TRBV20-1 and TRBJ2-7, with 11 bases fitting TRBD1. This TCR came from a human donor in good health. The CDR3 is CSARPGDRGYEQYF. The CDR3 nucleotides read TGCAGTGCTAGACCAGGGGACAGGGGGTACGAGCAGTACTTC.